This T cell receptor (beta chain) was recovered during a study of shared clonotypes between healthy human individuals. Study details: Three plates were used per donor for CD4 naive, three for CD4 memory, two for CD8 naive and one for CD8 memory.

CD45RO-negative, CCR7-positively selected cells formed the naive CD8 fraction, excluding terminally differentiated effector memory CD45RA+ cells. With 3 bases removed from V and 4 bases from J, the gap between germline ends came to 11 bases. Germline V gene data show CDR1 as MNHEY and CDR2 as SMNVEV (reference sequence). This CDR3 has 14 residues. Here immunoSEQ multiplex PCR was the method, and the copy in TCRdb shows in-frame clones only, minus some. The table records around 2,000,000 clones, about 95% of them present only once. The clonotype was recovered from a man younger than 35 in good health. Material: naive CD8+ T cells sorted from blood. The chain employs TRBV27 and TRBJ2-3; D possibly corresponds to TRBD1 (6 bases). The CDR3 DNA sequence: TGTGCCAGCAGTTTGGTAGAGGGGGCAGATACGCAGTATTTT. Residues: CASSLVEGADTQYF.